This TCR beta chain was identified during a study of blood T cell repertoires in COVID-19 (dated by TCRdb to 2020 to 2022). About the investigation overall: The collaborator samples originated in the United States, Italy and Spain and spanned the acute and convalescent phases of COVID-19. The sample metadata nearly always contained a de-identified subject ID, COVID-19 status, age in years and sex. The material from the prospective study consisted of cDNA or gDNA derived from T cells, B-cell-depleted T cells, or PBMCs. Where available, HLA class I and class II types were obtained from metadata supplied by the sample provider rather than from assay-based typing. Samples came from the ongoing ImmuneRACE study (first 160 participants) plus 1,254 subjects from 6 global collaborators. Subjects who had been exposed to COVID-19, were actively infected with it, or had recovered from it provided the deeply sampled blood TCRbeta repertoires that made up the dataset. The repertoires were made available in a free public database intended to serve as a resource for research on the immune response to SARS-CoV-2. Beyond this particular receptor, the publication reports: Clinical and demographic metadata were provided uncurated, with the amount varying by source and participant.

The collaborating institutions used their own protocols to collect whole blood in K2EDTA tubes. For TCRbeta analysis, collaborator samples were shipped as frozen whole blood, as isolated PBMCs, or as DNA extracted from either sample type. In the case of this clone: What this receptor recognizes is not known. No much larger clone exists at a distance of one base, and base qualities are not known.

TCRbeta CDR3 regions were amplified from genomic DNA using the immunoSEQ Assay, a bias-controlled multiplex PCR. The study's processing was this. Nucleated cell counts per sample were estimated from amplification of reference gene primers within the assay. To quantify the absolute abundance of each unique TCRbeta CDR3 rearrangement, sequence reads were collapsed and filtered. Productive Simpson clonality was computed per sample as the square root of Simpson's diversity index over productive rearrangements. TCRdb took over this immuneACCESS table, retaining in-frame rearrangements with V and J assigned. Such tables are incomplete; in checked studies, under half of the missing clones stem from an unresolved V gene, and the remainder is unexplained. That table gives V, J and clone size, and the DNA gave D and trimming. A total of some 200,000 clones appear in this sample, roughly nine tenths of them only once. 2.2% of the sample lies in the top ten.

Including the terminal cysteine and phenylalanine, the CDR3 comprises 20 residues. Left in the record is the CDR3 DNA by itself, 60 bases read in frame from the first base. Based on the germline V gene, the CDR1 and CDR2 sequences are LGHNA and YSLEER. V trim: 0 bases; J trim: 0 bases; unmatched bases: 11. The receptor's source is a woman in her 50s with acute or convalescent COVID-19. The sequenced sample consisted of peripheral blood. The chain is assembled from TRBV4-3 and TRBJ2-6; a stretch of 7 junction bases matches TRBD1. The CDR3 reads as follows: CASSQEGQWTAGSGANVLTF. In nucleotide form, the sequence is TGCGCCAGCAGCCAAGAGGGACAGTGGACTGCAGGCTCTGGGGCCAACGTCCTGACTTTC.